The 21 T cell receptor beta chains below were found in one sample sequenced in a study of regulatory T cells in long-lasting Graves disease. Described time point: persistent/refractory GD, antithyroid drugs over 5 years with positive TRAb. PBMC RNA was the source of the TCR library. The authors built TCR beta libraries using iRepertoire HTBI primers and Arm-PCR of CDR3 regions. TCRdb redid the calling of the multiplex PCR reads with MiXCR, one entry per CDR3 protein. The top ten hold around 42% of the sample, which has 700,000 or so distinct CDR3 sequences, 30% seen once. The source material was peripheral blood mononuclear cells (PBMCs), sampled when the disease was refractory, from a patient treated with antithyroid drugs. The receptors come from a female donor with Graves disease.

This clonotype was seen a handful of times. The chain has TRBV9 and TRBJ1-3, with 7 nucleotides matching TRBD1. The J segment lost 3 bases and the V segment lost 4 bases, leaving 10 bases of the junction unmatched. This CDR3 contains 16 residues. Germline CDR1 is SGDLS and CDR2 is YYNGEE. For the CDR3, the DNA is TGTGCCAGCAGCTTAACAGGGGAAGGAGGTGGAAACACCATATATTTT. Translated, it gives CASSLTGEGGGNTIYF. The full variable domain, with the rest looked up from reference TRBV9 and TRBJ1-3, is DSGVTQTPKHLITATGQRVTLRCSPRSGDLSVYWYQQSLDQGLQFLIQYYNGEERAKGNILERFSAQQFPDLHSELNLSSLELGDSALYFCASSLTGEGGGNTIYFGEGSWLTVV.

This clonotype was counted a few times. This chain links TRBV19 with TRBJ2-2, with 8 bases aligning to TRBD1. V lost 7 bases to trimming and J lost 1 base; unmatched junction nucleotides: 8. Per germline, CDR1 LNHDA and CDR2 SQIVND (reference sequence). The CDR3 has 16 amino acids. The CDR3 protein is CASKLRQGQNTGELFF. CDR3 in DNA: TGTGCCAGTAAACTCCGACAGGGGCAGAACACCGGGGAGCTGTTTTTT. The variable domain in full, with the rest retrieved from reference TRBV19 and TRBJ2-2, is DGGITQSPKYLFRKEGQNVTLSCEQNLNHDAMYWYRQDPGQGLRLIYYSQIVNDFQKGDIAEGYSVSREKKESFPLTVTSAQKNPTAFYLCASKLRQGQNTGELFFGEGSRLTVL.

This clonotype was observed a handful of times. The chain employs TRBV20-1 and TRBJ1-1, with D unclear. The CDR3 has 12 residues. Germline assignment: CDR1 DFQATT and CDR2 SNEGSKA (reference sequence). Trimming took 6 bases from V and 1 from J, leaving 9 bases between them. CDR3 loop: CSAAPGNTEAFF. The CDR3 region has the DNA TGCAGTGCAGCTCCAGGGAACACTGAAGCTTTCTTT.

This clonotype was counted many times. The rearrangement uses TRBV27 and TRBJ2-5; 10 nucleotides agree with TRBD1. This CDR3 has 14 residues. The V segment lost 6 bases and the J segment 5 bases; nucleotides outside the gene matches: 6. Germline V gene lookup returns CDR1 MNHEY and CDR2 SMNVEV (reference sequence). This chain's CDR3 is CASSPDRGWETQYF. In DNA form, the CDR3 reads TGTGCCAGCAGCCCGGACAGGGGGTGGGAGACCCAGTACTTC.

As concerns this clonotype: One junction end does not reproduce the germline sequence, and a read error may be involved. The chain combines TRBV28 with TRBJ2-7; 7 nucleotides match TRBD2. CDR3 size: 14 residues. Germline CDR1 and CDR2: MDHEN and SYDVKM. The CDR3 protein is CATRTGGGSYVQYF. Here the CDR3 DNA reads TGTGCCACCCGGACGGGGGGAGGCTCCTACGTGCAGTACTTC.

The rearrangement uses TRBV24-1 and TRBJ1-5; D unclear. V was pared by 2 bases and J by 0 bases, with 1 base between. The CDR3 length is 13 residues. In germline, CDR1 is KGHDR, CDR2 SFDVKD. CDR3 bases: TGTGCCACCAGTGATTATAGCAATCAGCCCCAGCATTTT. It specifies CATSDYSNQPQHF.

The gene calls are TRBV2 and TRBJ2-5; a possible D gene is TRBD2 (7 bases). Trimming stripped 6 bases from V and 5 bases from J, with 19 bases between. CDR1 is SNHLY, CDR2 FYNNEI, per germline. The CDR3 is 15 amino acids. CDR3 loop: CASRWGGGIKETQYF. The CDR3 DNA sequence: TGTGCCAGCAGATGGGGAGGGGGGATTAAGGAGACCCAGTACTTC.

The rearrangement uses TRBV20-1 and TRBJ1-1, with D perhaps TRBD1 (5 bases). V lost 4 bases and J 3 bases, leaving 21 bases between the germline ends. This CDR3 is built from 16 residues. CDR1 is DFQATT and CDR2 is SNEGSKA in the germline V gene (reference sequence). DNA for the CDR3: TGCAGTGCTAAGAACCCCACAGCGGGGGTCGACACTGAAGCTTTCTTT. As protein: CSAKNPTAGVDTEAFF.

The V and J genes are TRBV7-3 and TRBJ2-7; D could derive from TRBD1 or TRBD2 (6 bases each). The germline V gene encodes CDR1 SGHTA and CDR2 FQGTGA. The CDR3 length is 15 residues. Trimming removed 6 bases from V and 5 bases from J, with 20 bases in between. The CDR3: CASRRLRRGFHEQYF. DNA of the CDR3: TGTGCCAGCAGGCGTTTACGGAGGGGGTTTCACGAGCAGTACTTC.

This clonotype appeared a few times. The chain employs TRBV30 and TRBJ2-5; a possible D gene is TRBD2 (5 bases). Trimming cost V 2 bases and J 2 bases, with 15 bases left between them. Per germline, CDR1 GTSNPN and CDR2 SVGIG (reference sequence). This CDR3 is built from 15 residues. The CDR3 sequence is CAWSPTRVWQETQYF. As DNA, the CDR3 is TGTGCCTGGAGTCCAACTAGGGTGTGGCAAGAGACCCAGTACTTC.

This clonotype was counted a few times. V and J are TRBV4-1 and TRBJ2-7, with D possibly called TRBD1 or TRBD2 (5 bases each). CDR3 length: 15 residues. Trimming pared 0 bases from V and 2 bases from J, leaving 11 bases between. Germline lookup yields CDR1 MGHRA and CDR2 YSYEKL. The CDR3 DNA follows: TGCGCCAGCAGCCAAGAAGGGACGGTCGCCTACGAGCAGTACTTC. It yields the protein CASSQEGTVAYEQYF.

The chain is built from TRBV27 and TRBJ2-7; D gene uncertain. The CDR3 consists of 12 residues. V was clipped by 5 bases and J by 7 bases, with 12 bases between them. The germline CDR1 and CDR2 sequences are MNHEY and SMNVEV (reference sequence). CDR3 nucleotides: TGTGCCAGCAGTCCGTTTGTGGGGGAGCAGTACTTC. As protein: CASSPFVGEQYF.

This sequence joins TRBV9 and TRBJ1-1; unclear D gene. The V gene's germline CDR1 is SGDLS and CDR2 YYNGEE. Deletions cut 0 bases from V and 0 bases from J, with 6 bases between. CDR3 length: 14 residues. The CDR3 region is CASSVVSMNTEAFF. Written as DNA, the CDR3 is TGTGCCAGCAGCGTAGTCAGCATGAACACTGAAGCTTTCTTT.

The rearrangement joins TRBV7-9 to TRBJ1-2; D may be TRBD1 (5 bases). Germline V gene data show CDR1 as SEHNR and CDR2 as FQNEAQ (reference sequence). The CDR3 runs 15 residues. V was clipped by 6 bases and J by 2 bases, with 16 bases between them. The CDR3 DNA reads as TGTGCCAGCAGAATAGACAGCGCACTAAACTATGGCTACACCTTC. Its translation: CASRIDSALNYGYTF.

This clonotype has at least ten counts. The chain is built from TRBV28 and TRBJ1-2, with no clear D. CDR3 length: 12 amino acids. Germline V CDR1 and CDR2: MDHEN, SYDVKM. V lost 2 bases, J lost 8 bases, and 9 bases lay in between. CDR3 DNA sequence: TGTGCCAGCAGTTTAGTTGGAATCGGCTACACCTTC. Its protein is CASSLVGIGYTF.

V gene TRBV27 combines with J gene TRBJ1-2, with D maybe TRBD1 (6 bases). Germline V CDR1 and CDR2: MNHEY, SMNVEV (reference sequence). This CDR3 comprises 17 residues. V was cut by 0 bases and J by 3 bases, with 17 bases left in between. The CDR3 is CASSLSRTGALDYGYTF. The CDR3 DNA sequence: TGTGCCAGCAGTTTATCACGAACGGGGGCCTTGGACTATGGCTACACCTTC.

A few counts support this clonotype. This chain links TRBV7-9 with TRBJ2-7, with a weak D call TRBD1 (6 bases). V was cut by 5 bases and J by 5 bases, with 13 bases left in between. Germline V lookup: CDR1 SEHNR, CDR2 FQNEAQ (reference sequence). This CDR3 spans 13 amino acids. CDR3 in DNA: TGTGCCAGCAGCCCCACAGGGTATAACGAGCAGTACTTC. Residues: CASSPTGYNEQYF. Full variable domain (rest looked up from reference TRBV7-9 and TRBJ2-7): DTGVSQNPRHKITKRGQNVTFRCDPISEHNRLYWYRQTLGQGPEFLTYFQNEAQLEKSRLLSDRFSAERPKGSFSTLEIQRTEQGDSAMYLCASSPTGYNEQYFGPGTRLTVT.

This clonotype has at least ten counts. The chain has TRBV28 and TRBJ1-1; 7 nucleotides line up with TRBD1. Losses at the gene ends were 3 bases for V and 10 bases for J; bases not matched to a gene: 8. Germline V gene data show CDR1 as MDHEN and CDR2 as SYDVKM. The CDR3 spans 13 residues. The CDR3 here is CASSFGTANRAFF. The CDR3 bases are TGTGCCAGCAGTTTTGGGACAGCCAATCGAGCTTTCTTT.

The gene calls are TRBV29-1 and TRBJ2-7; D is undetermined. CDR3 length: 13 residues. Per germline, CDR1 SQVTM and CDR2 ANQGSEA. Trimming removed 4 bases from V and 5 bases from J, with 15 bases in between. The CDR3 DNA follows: TGCAGCGTTGCAAAGGGTGGCATGAACGAGCAGTACTTC. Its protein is CSVAKGGMNEQYF.

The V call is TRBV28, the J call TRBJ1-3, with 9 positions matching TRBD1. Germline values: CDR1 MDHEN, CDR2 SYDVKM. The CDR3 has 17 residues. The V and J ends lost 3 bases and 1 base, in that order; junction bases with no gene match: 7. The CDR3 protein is CASSFSRTGASGNTIYF. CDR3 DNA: TGTGCCAGCAGTTTTTCCCGGACAGGGGCTTCTGGAAACACCATATATTTT.

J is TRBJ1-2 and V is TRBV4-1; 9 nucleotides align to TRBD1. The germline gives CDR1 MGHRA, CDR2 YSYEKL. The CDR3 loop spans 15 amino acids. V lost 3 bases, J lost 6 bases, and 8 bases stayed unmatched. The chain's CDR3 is CASSQPRTGAHGYTF. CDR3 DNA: TGCGCCAGCAGCCAGCCTCGGACAGGGGCACATGGCTACACCTTC.